Following are 23 T cell receptor beta chains from one sample sequenced in a study of T-cell reconstitution after alpha-beta-depleted transplantation in children. Unique molecular identifiers tagged the TCRbeta library. MiXCR, applied by TCRdb to the PCR reads, yields one record per CDR3 protein. The sample holds fewer than 400,000 distinct CDR3 sequences, approximately 20% seen once. The specimen comprised PBMCs from the stem cell graft donor, sampled from the stem cell graft. These receptors were obtained from a human donor who donated a stem cell graft to a child with acute myeloid leukemia.

The chain recombines TRBV5-1 with TRBJ2-7; D might be TRBD1 (5 bases). CDR3 length: 13 amino acids. V was clipped by 0 bases and J by 7 bases, with 11 bases between them. The germline gives CDR1 SGHRS, CDR2 YFSETQ. The CDR3 DNA follows: TGCGCCAGCAGCTTGGCCGCCGACAGTGAGCAGTACTTC. This sequence encodes CASSLAADSEQYF.

The chain joins TRBV4-3 to TRBJ2-3; TRBD1 matches at 8 bases. Germline CDR1 is LGHNA and CDR2 is YSLEER. Trimming cost V 2 bases and J 1 base; bases outside gene matches: 5. The length of the CDR3 is 16 residues. The CDR3: CASSQSRGQGTDTQYF. The CDR3 DNA is TGCGCCAGCAGCCAATCCCGGGGACAGGGCACAGATACGCAGTATTTT.

This clonotype was found many times. The V call is TRBV29-1, the J call TRBJ1-1; D might be TRBD1 (5 bases). CDR3 length: 12 amino acids. Germline CDR1 is SQVTM and CDR2 is ANQGSEA. V dropped 4 bases and J dropped 4 bases, with 10 bases sitting between them. The chain's CDR3 is CSVGREGTEAFF. DNA of the CDR3: TGCAGCGTTGGCAGGGAAGGCACTGAAGCTTTCTTT.

This clonotype showed up just a few times. V gene TRBV28 combines with J gene TRBJ2-3, with 7 positions matching TRBD2. J was trimmed by 2 bases and V by 6 bases; bases with no gene match: 11. There are 16 residues in the CDR3. The germline V gene has CDR1 MDHEN and CDR2 SYDVKM. CDR3 region: CASRLPGTKNTDTQYF. The CDR3 nucleotides are TGTGCCAGCAGACTACCCGGGACTAAGAACACAGATACGCAGTATTTT.

This clonotype occurred a few times. This chain links TRBV10-3 with TRBJ2-7; no clear D. The CDR3 sequence is 15 residues long. V was cut by 0 bases and J by 1 base, with 10 bases left in between. Germline CDR1 ENHRY, CDR2 SYGVKD. For the CDR3, the DNA is TGTGCCATCAGTGAGTCTGCAGGACCATCCTACGAGCAGTACTTC. Translating it yields CAISESAGPSYEQYF.

The CDR3 nucleotides read TGCAGCGTTGGAGACGGATTCCGCGAGCAGTACTTC. This sequence encodes CSVGDGFREQYF. The chain recombines TRBV29-1 with TRBJ2-7; D unclear. Between the trimmed V and J ends, which lost 4 bases and 6 bases, there was a span of 13 bases. Germline V gene sequence: CDR1 SQVTM, CDR2 ANQGSEA. The CDR3 is 12 amino acids.

This chain links TRBV25-1 with TRBJ2-3; D uncertain. CDR1 and CDR2 (germline): MGHDK, SYGVNS. This CDR3 is built from 10 residues. Trimming removed 3 bases from V and 6 bases from J, with 1 base in between. The CDR3 is CASSDDTQYF. CDR3 in DNA: TGTGCCAGCAGTGACGATACGCAGTATTTT. Full variable domain (remainder filled in from reference TRBV25-1 and TRBJ2-3): EADIYQTPRYLVIGTGKKITLECSQTMGHDKMYWYQQDPGMELHLIHYSYGVNSTEKGDLSSESTVSRIRTEHFPLTLESARPSHTSQYLCASSDDTQYFGPGTRLTVL.

The V and J genes are TRBV4-3 and TRBJ2-7; 9 nucleotides match TRBD1. The CDR3 has 16 amino acids. V dropped 0 bases and J dropped 0; count of bases not matched to a gene: 3. Per germline, CDR1 LGHNA and CDR2 YSLEER. CDR3 nucleotide sequence: TGCGCCAGCAGCCAAGAAGGGACAGGGAGCTCCTACGAGCAGTACTTC. This gives the protein CASSQEGTGSSYEQYF.

In its sample, this clonotype was seen a few times. V and J are TRBV12-3 or TRBV12-4 and TRBJ2-7; the D gene could be TRBD1 or TRBD2 (6 bases each). With 6 bases removed from V and 0 bases from J, the gap between germline ends came to 12 bases. The CDR3 covers 14 residues. The CDR3 reads CASRGGKSSYEQYF. The CDR3 bases are TGTGCCAGCAGAGGGGGGAAAAGCTCCTACGAGCAGTACTTC.

This clonotype was found a few times. A read error may be the cause here, since a much bigger clone is one base away. This likely comes from a read error, as the CDR3 has no conserved phenylalanine or tryptophan at its end. The J gene is TRBJ1-1, the V gene TRBV5-1; 7 bases fit TRBD1. This CDR3 has 15 amino acids. Germline V gene data show CDR1 as SGHRS and CDR2 as YFSETQ. J was trimmed by 0 bases and V by 2 bases; bases with no gene match: 4. CDR3 sequence (DNA): TGCGCCAGCAGCTTCAAGACAGGGCTGAACACTGAAGCTTTCTAT. Its protein is CASSFKTGLNTEAFY.

Ten or more counts support this clonotype. The gene calls are TRBV20-1 and TRBJ2-7, with 12 bases fitting TRBD1. With 5 bases clipped from V and 5 bases from J, the junction kept 7 bases outside the gene matches. CDR3 size: 14 residues. Germline V gives CDR1 DFQATT, CDR2 SNEGSKA (reference sequence). CDR3 protein: CSADRDRGRDEQYF. The DNA for the CDR3 is TGCAGTGCTGACCGGGACAGGGGGCGCGACGAGCAGTACTTC.

This clonotype was found many times. V usage is TRBV5-1 and J usage is TRBJ2-7; possibly TRBD1 for D (7 bases). Trimming cost V 7 bases and J 4 bases, with 15 bases left between them. In germline, CDR1 is SGHRS, CDR2 YFSETQ. The CDR3 covers 13 residues. The chain's CDR3 is CASGGGGNYEQYF. The CDR3 bases are TGCGCCAGCGGCGGAGGGGGCAATTACGAGCAGTACTTC.

This clonotype was picked up many times. The chain has TRBV25-1 and TRBJ2-5; the D is unclear. Trimming removed 5 bases from V and 0 bases from J, with 10 bases in between. The CDR3 contains 14 residues. Germline-derived CDR1 and CDR2 are MGHDK and SYGVNS. The CDR3, as DNA: TGTGCCAGCAGTTTAGAGCTTAACCAAGAGACCCAGTACTTC. Protein: CASSLELNQETQYF.

The rearrangement uses TRBV12-3 or TRBV12-4 and TRBJ2-2; no definite D call. Trimming shortened V by 7 bases and J by 4 bases, and 13 bases separated the two germline ends. This CDR3 has 14 residues. In nucleotides, the CDR3 is TGTGCCAGCACCCGAGACACCCTCACCGGGGAGCTGTTTTTT. Its protein product is CASTRDTLTGELFF.

This clonotype was detected many times. Written as DNA, the CDR3 is TGCAGCGTTGCAGACAGGTTCGATCAGCCCCAGCATTTT. Translated: CSVADRFDQPQHF. The V gene is TRBV29-1, the J gene TRBJ1-5; tentative D call: TRBD1 (6 bases). The V end lost 4 bases, the J end lost 5 bases, and 12 bases lay between the germline ends. Germline CDR1 reads SQVTM; CDR2 reads ANQGSEA. The CDR3 length is 13 residues.

The rearrangement links TRBV7-2 to TRBJ1-2, with a tentative D call TRBD1 (6 bases). Germline CDR1 SGHTA, CDR2 FQGNSA. Between the trimmed V and J ends, which lost 5 bases and 3 bases, there was a span of 13 bases. The CDR3 sequence is 14 residues long. The CDR3 region is CASSISQGDYGYTF. The DNA for the CDR3 is TGTGCCAGCAGCATATCACAGGGTGACTATGGCTACACCTTC.

This clonotype was counted many times. The V call is TRBV20-1, the J call TRBJ2-5, with D possibly being TRBD2 (7 bases). Germline loops: CDR1 DFQATT, CDR2 SNEGSKA (reference sequence). V was trimmed by 6 bases and J by 7 bases, leaving 9 bases between them. CDR3 size: 10 residues. The CDR3 spells CSAGGGTQYF. In DNA, the CDR3 is TGCAGTGCGGGAGGGGGGACCCAGTACTTC.

The chain carries TRBV7-9 and TRBJ2-4; D gene ambiguous. CDR3 length: 16 residues. V was shortened by 2 bases and J by 0 bases, with 11 bases between the two germline ends. Per the germline V gene, CDR1 is SEHNR and CDR2 is FQNEAQ (reference sequence). CDR3 DNA: TGTGCCAGCAGCTTATCAACAGCCCTAGCCAAAAACATTCAGTACTTC. The encoded protein is CASSLSTALAKNIQYF.

This clonotype was detected only a few times. This rearrangement joins TRBV28 to TRBJ1-5; no reliable D call. CDR1 MDHEN and CDR2 SYDVKM come from the germline V gene. The CDR3 loop spans 11 amino acids. Trimming cost V 6 bases and J 11 bases, with 11 bases left between them. The CDR3 nucleotides are TGTGCCAGCAGATGGGAAGCAGCCCAGCATTTT. Translation gives CASRWEAAQHF.

In this sample, this clonotype turned up many times. This sequence joins TRBV20-1 and TRBJ2-1; 8 bases are a match to TRBD2. V shed 6 bases and J 8 bases; nucleotides not matched to a gene: 9. CDR1 and CDR2 (germline): DFQATT, SNEGSKA (reference sequence). CDR3 length: 13 amino acids. CDR3 in DNA: TGCAGTGCGAGGCTAGCGGGTGTTGATGAGCAGTTCTTC. It codes for CSARLAGVDEQFF.

The chain employs TRBV20-1 and TRBJ1-1; D might be TRBD1 (5 bases). This CDR3 is 12 amino acids long. V was clipped by 6 bases and J by 3 bases, with 11 bases between them. From germline, CDR1 is DFQATT and CDR2 SNEGSKA (reference sequence). As DNA, the CDR3 is TGCAGTGCCACCCGGGGGGACACTGAAGCTTTCTTT. Its protein product is CSATRGDTEAFF.

This clonotype came up a few times. This chain connects TRBV24-1 to TRBJ2-1; perhaps D is TRBD1 or TRBD2 (5 bases each). CDR3 size: 14 residues. The germline V gene encodes CDR1 KGHDR and CDR2 SFDVKD. The V end lost 4 bases, the J end lost 4 bases, and 10 bases lay between the germline ends. Here the CDR3 DNA reads TGTGCCACCAGTGAGACGGGGCTTTACAATGAGCAGTTCTTC. Translated, it gives CATSETGLYNEQFF.

V is TRBV7-8 and J is TRBJ2-3; D might be TRBD2 (6 bases). V gave up 4 bases and J gave up 14 bases, with 25 bases separating them. The CDR3 is made up of 15 amino acids. In germline, CDR1 is SGHVS, CDR2 FQNEAQ. The CDR3 loop reads CASSSMGGESSLPYF. The CDR3 region has the DNA TGTGCCAGCAGCTCAATGGGCGGGGAATCAAGTTTGCCGTATTTT.